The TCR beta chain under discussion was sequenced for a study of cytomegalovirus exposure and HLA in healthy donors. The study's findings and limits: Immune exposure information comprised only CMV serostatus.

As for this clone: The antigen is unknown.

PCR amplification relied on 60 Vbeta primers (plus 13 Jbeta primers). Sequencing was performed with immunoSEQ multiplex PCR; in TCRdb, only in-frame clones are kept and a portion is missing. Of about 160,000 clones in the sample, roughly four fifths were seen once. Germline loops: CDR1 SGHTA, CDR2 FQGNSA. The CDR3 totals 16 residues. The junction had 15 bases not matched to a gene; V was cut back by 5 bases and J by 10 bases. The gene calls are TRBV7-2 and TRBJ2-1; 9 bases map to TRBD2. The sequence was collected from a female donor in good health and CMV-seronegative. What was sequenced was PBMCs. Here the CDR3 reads CASSPRAGGHVGEQFF. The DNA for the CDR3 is TGTGCCAGCAGCCCTCGGGCGGGGGGGCATGTTGGGGAGCAGTTCTTC.